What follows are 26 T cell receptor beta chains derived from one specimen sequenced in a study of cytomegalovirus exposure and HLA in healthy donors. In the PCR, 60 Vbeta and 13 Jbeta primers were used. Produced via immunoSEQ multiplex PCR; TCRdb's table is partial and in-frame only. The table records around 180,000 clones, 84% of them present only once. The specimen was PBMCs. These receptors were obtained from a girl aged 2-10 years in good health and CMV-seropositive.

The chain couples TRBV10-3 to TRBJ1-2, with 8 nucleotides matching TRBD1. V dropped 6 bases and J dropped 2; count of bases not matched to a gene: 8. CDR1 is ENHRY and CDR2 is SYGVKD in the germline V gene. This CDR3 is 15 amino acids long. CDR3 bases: TGTGCCATCAGAGAAAAAAACAGGGGGAACTATGGCTACACCTTC. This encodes CAIREKNRGNYGYTF.

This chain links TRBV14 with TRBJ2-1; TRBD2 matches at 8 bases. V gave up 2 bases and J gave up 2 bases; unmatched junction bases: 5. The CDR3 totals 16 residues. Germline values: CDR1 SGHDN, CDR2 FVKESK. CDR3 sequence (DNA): TGTGCCAGCAGCCAAAAGCGGGAGTTGCCCTACAATGAGCAGTTCTTC. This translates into CASSQKRELPYNEQFF.

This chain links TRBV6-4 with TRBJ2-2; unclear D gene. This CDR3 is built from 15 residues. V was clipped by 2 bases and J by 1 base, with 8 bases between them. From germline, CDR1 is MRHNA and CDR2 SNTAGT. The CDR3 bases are TGTGCCAGCAGTGACGCCTCGGGGAACACCGGGGAGCTGTTTTTT. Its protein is CASSDASGNTGELFF.

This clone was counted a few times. CDR3 nucleotide sequence: TGTGCCAGCAGTGAATTGGGGACAGTAAACATTCAGTACTTC. Translating gives CASSELGTVNIQYF. The gene calls are TRBV6-1 and TRBJ2-4, with TRBD1 identical over 7 bases. Germline trimming cut 2 bases from V and 6 bases from J; bases unmatched to any gene: 4. The germline CDR1 and CDR2 sequences are MNHNS and SASEGT. The CDR3 runs to 14 residues.

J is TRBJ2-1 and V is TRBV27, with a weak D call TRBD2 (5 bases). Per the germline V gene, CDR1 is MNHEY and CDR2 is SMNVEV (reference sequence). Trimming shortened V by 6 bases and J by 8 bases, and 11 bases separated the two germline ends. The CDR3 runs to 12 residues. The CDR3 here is CASRTWGDEQFF. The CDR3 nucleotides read TGTGCCAGCAGGACCTGGGGAGATGAGCAGTTCTTC.

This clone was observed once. The CDR3 protein is CASIEVGAGGYTF. In nucleotides, the CDR3 is TGTGCCAGCATCGAGGTGGGGGCCGGCGGCTACACCTTC. The V gene is TRBV6-1, the J gene TRBJ1-2, with D maybe TRBD1 (6 bases). The CDR3 contains 13 residues. Trimming pared 7 bases from V and 8 bases from J, leaving 17 bases between. The germline CDR1 and CDR2 sequences are MNHNS and SASEGT.

CDR3 nucleotides: TGCGCCAGCAGCCCTACTAGCGGGGTCTACGAGCAGTACTTC. Amino acid sequence: CASSPTSGVYEQYF. The J gene is TRBJ2-7, the V gene TRBV5-1; TRBD2 matches at 10 bases. The CDR3 runs 14 residues. CDR1 and CDR2 from the germline V gene are SGHRS and YFSETQ. The J segment lost 3 bases and the V segment lost 4 bases, leaving 4 bases of the junction unmatched.

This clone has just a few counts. This CDR3 reads CASSLSGQGYEQYF. The CDR3 nucleotides are TGTGCCAGCAGTCTGTCGGGACAGGGGTACGAGCAGTACTTC. The rearrangement links TRBV11-2 to TRBJ2-7, with TRBD1 matching 10 bases. This CDR3 is 14 amino acids long. Germline values: CDR1 SGHAT, CDR2 FQNNGV. Losses at the gene ends were 6 bases for V and 4 bases for J; bases not matched to a gene: 6.

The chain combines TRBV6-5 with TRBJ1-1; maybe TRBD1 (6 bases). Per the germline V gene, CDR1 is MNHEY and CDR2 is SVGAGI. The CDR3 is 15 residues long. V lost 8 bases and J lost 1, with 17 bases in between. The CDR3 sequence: CASSLRGGKNTEAFF. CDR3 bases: TGTGCCAGCTCCCTTAGGGGGGGGAAGAACACTGAAGCTTTCTTT.

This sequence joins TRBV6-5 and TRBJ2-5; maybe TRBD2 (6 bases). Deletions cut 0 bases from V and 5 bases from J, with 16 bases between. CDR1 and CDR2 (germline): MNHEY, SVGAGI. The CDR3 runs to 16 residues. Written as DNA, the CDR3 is TGTGCCAGCAGTTACTCTGGAGGGAGGATTGGGGAGACCCAGTACTTC. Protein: CASSYSGGRIGETQYF.

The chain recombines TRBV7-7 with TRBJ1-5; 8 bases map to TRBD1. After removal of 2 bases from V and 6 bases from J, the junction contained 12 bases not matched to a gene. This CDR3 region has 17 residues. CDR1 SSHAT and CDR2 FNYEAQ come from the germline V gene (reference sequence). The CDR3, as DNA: TGTGCCAGCAGCTTAAGGTTGCAGGGGGCGATAACTCAGCCCCAGCATTTT. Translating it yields CASSLRLQGAITQPQHF.

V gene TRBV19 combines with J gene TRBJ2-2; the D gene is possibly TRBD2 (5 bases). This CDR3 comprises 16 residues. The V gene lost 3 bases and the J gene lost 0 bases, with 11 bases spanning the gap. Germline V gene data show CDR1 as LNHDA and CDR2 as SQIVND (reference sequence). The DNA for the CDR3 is TGTGCCAGTAGTATCGTAAGCGGCGCGAACACCGGGGAGCTGTTTTTT. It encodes CASSIVSGANTGELFF.

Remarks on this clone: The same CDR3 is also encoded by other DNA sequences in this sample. CDR3 protein: CAWSVGGGSYEQYF. DNA of the CDR3: TGTGCCTGGAGTGTAGGCGGGGGATCCTACGAGCAGTACTTC. The V call is TRBV30, the J call TRBJ2-7; TRBD2 agrees at 7 bases. Unmatched junction bases numbered 3, after V lost 0 bases and J lost 1 base. The CDR3 is 14 residues long. CDR1 and CDR2 (germline): GTSNPN, SVGIG (reference sequence).

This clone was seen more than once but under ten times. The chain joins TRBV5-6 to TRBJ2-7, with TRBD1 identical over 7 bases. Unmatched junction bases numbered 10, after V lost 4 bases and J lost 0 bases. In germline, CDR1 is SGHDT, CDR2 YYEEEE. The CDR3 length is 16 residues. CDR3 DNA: TGTGCCAGCAGCCTATCCATAGGGACAGTCTCCTACGAGCAGTACTTC. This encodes CASSLSIGTVSYEQYF.

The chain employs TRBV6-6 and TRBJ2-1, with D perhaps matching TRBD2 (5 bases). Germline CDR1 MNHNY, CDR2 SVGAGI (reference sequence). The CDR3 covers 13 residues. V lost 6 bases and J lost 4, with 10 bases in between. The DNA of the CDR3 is TGTGCCAGCAGCCGGGGTAGTTACAATGAGCAGTTCTTC. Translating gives CASSRGSYNEQFF.

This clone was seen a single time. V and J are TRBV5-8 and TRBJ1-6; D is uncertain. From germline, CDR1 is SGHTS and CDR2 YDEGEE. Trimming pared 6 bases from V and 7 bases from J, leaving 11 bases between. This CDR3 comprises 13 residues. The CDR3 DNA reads TGTGCCAGCACGCGATGGAGGAATTCACCCCTCCACTTT. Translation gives CASTRWRNSPLHF.

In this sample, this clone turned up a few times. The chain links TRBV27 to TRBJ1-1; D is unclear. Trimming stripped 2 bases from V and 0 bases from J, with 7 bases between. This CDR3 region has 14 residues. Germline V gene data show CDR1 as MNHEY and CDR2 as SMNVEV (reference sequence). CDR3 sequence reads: CASSLGRLNTEAFF. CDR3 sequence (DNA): TGTGCCAGCAGTTTAGGGCGTTTGAACACTGAAGCTTTCTTT.

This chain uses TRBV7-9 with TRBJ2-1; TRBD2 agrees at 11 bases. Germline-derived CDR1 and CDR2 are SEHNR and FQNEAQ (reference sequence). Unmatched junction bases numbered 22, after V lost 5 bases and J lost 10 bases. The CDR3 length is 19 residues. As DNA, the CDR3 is TGTGCCAGCAGCCACTTAGCGGGAGGGCCCTCGAGGGGGGCCGAGGAGCAGTTCTTC. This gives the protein CASSHLAGGPSRGAEEQFF.

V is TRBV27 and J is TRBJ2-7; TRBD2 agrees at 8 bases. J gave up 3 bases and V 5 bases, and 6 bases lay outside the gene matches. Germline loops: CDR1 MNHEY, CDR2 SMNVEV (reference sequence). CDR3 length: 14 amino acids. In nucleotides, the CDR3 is TGTGCCAGCAGTCCGCGGGGGGAGAACTACGAGCAGTACTTC. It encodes CASSPRGENYEQYF.

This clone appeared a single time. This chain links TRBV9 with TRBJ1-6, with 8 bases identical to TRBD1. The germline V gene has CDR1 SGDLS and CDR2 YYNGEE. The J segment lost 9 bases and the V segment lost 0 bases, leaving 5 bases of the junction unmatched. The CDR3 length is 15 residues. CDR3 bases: TGTGCCAGCAGCGTAGAAAACAGGGGGGTTTCACCCCTCCACTTT. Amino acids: CASSVENRGVSPLHF.

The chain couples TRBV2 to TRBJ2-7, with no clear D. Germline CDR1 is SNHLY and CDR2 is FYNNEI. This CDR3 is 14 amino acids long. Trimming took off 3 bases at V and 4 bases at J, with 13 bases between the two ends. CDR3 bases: TGTGCCAGCAGTGACGGAGTTGCCAAATACGAGCAGTACTTC. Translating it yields CASSDGVAKYEQYF.

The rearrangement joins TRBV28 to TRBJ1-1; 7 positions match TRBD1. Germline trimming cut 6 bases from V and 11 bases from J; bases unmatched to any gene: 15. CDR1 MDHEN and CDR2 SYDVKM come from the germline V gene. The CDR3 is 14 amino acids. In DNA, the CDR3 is TGTGCCAGCAGACCCTGGGGCAGAGGGGGCAGGGCTTTCTTT. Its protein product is CASRPWGRGGRAFF.

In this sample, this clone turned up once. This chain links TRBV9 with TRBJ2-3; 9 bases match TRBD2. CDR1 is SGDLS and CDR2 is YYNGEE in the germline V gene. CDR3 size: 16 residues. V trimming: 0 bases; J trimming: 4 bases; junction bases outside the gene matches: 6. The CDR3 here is CASSVEGGRESDTQYF. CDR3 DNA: TGTGCCAGCAGCGTAGAGGGCGGGAGGGAATCAGATACGCAGTATTTT.

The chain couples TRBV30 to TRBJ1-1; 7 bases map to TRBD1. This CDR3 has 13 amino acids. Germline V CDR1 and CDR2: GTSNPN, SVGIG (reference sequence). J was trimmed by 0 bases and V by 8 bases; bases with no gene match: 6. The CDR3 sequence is CARDSLMNTEAFF. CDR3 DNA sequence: TGTGCCCGGGACAGTCTCATGAACACTGAAGCTTTCTTT.

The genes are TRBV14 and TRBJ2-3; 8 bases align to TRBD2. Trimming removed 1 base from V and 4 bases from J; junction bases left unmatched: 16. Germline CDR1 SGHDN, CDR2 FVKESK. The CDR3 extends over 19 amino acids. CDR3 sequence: CASSQGGFTGGPRADTQYF. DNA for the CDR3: TGTGCCAGCAGCCAAGGGGGCTTTACGGGAGGGCCGAGGGCAGATACGCAGTATTTT.

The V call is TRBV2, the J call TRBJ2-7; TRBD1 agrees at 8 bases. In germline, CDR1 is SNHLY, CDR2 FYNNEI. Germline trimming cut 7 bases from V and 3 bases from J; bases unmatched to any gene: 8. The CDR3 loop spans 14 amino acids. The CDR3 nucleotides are TGTGCCAGCAAACAGGGGGGATTAAACTACGAGCAGTACTTC. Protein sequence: CASKQGGLNYEQYF.